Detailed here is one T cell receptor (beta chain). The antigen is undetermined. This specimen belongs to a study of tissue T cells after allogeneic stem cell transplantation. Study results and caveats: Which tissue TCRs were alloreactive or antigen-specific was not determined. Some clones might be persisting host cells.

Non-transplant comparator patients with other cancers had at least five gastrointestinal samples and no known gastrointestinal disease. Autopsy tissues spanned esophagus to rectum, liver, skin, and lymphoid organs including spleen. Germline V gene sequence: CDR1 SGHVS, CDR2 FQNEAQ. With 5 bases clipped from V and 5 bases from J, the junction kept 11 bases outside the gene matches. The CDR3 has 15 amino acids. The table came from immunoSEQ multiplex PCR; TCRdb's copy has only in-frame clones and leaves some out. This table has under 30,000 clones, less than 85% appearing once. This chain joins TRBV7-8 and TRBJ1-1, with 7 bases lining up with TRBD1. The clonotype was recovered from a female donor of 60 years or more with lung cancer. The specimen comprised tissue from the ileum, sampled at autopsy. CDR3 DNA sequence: TGTGCCAGCAGCCCGGCACAGGGGAGAGGGACTGAAGCTTTCTTT. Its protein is CASSPAQGRGTEAFF.